These 2 T cell receptor beta chains were sequenced from one sample in a study of blood T cell repertoires in COVID-19. Generated by immunoSEQ multiplex PCR, the TCRdb table keeps only in-frame clones and is missing some. Of some 270,000 clones in the sample, around 86% were seen once. Sequences were obtained from peripheral blood. These receptors were obtained from a man aged 40-49 years with active or convalescent COVID-19.

The chain recombines TRBV27 with TRBJ2-1, with 7 nucleotides matching TRBD1. V lost 4 bases and J lost 8; bases outside the gene matches: 5. The CDR3 is 13 residues long. Germline-derived CDR1 and CDR2 are MNHEY and SMNVEV (reference sequence). The DNA for the CDR3 is TGTGCCAGCAGTTACCGACAGGGCTATGAGCAGTTCTTC. As protein: CASSYRQGYEQFF.

The rearrangement links TRBV12-3 or TRBV12-4 to TRBJ2-7, with a tentative D call TRBD1 (5 bases). V dropped 1 base and J dropped 9 bases, with 13 bases sitting between them. The CDR3 is made up of 13 amino acids. Here the CDR3 DNA reads TGTGCCAGCAGTTTAGGGGTAGGGGTCGGGCAGTACTTC. This codes for CASSLGVGVGQYF.